This T cell receptor (beta chain) was observed in a study of blood T cell repertoires in COVID-19. Trimming cost V 6 bases and J 3 bases, with 20 bases left between them. Germline CDR1 and CDR2: ENHRY and SYGVKD. The CDR3 covers 17 residues. A single count supports this clone. Data came from immunoSEQ multiplex PCR; TCRdb stores just in-frame clones and leaves some out. The sample has around 200,000 clones, about 87% seen once. V gene TRBV10-3 combines with J gene TRBJ2-2; a possible D gene is TRBD2 (6 bases). Sequenced material: peripheral blood. This sequence originates from a woman aged 18-35 years who had recovered from COVID-19. The CDR3 reads CAISSLAARGDTGELFF. The CDR3, as DNA: TGTGCCATCAGCTCATTAGCGGCCCGAGGTGACACCGGGGAGCTGTTTTTT.